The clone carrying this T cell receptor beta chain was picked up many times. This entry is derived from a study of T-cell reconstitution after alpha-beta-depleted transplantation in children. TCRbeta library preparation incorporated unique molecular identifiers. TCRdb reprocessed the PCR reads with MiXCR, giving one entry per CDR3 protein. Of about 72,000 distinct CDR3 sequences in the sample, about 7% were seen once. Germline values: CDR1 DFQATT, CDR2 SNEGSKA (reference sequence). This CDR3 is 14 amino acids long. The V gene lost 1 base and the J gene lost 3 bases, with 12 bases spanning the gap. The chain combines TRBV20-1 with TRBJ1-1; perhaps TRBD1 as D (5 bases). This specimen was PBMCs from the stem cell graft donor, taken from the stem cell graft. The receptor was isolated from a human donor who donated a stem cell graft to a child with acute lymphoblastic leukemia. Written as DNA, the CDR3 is TGCAGTGCTAGAGGAGGTCGCAGGGACACTGAAGCTTTCTTT. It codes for CSARGGRRDTEAFF.